This T cell receptor beta chain was recovered during a study of blood T cell repertoires in COVID-19. Turning to the study itself: Samples representing acute and convalescent COVID-19 were sourced from the United States, Italy and Spain. Nucleic acid was either cDNA or gDNA, and it came from T cells, B-cell-depleted T cells, or PBMCs.

The CDR3 spans 10 residues. Trimming took off 8 bases at V and 9 bases at J, with 10 bases between the two ends. CDR1 SNHLY and CDR2 FYNNEI come from the germline V gene. Generated by immunoSEQ multiplex PCR, the TCRdb table keeps only in-frame clones and is missing some. The table has hundreds of thousands of clones, 90% seen once. Enrolled through a virtual design, the participants were between roughly 18 and 95 years of age and came from under 25 US areas. Participants had their cohort set by participant-reported clinical history. The source material was PBMCs or T cells enriched from blood (not recorded which). This chain connects TRBV2 to TRBJ1-2; perhaps TRBD1 as D (6 bases). The sequence was obtained from a woman aged 18-35 years with acute COVID-19. The CDR3 DNA reads TGTGCCAGCCGGACAGAGAGCTACACCTTC. Translating it yields CASRTESYTF.